A single sample is the source of the 13 T cell receptor beta chains below, sequenced in a study of blood T cell repertoires in COVID-19. Clones were sequenced by immunoSEQ multiplex PCR, and TCRdb holds only the in-frame ones, with some missing. The sample has 250,000 or so clones, around 86% seen once. The sequenced sample was peripheral blood. The receptors come from a man younger than 45 who had recovered from COVID-19.

This chain uses TRBV5-5 with TRBJ2-1; 7 bases fit TRBD1. Looked up from germline, CDR1 is SGHKS and CDR2 is YYEKEE (reference sequence). The CDR3 consists of 15 residues. Germline trimming cut 5 bases from V and 3 bases from J; bases unmatched to any gene: 8. CDR3 in DNA: TGTGCCAGCAGTTCCGGGACAGCTTACTACAATGAGCAGTTCTTC. Translating gives CASSSGTAYYNEQFF.

This rearrangement joins TRBV7-6 to TRBJ1-1, with 7 positions matching TRBD1. Looked up from germline, CDR1 is SGHVS and CDR2 is FNYEAQ. Trimming cost V 6 bases and J 4 bases; bases outside gene matches: 11. CDR3 length: 15 amino acids. The CDR3 sequence is CASRETGNEGTEAFF. As DNA, the CDR3 is TGTGCCAGCAGGGAGACAGGGAATGAGGGCACTGAAGCTTTCTTT.

This chain links TRBV18 with TRBJ2-7; 12 bases are a match to TRBD1. V gave up 5 bases and J gave up 6 bases; unmatched junction bases: 14. The CDR3 extends over 17 amino acids. CDR1 KGHSH and CDR2 LQKENI come from the germline V gene. As DNA, the CDR3 is TGTGCCAGCTCAGAGACCCGAAACCGGGACAGGGGGCGCGAGCAGTACTTC. As protein: CASSETRNRDRGREQYF.

V gene TRBV19 combines with J gene TRBJ1-5; TRBD1 is a possible D gene (6 bases). Deletions cut 5 bases from V and 7 bases from J, with 18 bases between. Per germline, CDR1 LNHDA and CDR2 SQIVND (reference sequence). This CDR3 has 15 amino acids. The CDR3 bases are TGTGCCAGTAGTGCGTATACAGGGAATAGGCAGCCCCAGCATTTT. Its translation is CASSAYTGNRQPQHF.

V is TRBV6-5 and J is TRBJ2-3, with D tentatively TRBD2 (5 bases). The CDR3 has 15 residues. The V gene's germline CDR1 is MNHEY and CDR2 SVGAGI. V was trimmed by 7 bases and J by 4 bases, leaving 18 bases between them. This CDR3 is CASKTGGFPPDTQYF. CDR3 bases: TGTGCCAGCAAGACCGGAGGCTTTCCCCCAGATACGCAGTATTTT.

This chain links TRBV29-1 with TRBJ1-2, with TRBD1 as a possible D gene (6 bases). CDR1 is SQVTM and CDR2 is ANQGSEA in the germline V gene. Trimming removed 7 bases at V and 4 bases at J, with 13 bases between. The CDR3 totals 12 residues. CDR3 nucleotides: TGCAGCGCCTGGAGACAGGTCTATGGCTACACCTTC. It encodes CSAWRQVYGYTF.

The chain uses TRBV5-1 and TRBJ2-7, with 8 bases lining up with TRBD2. Germline assignment: CDR1 SGHRS and CDR2 YFSETQ. Trimming removed 0 bases from V and 0 bases from J; junction bases left unmatched: 2. This CDR3 spans 15 amino acids. The CDR3 region has the DNA TGCGCCAGCAGCTTGGCGGGGGGGACCTCCTACGAGCAGTACTTC. Its protein product is CASSLAGGTSYEQYF.

The rearrangement joins TRBV5-1 to TRBJ2-7; 10 nucleotides match TRBD1. The CDR3 totals 15 residues. J was trimmed by 6 bases and V by 5 bases; bases with no gene match: 11. From germline, CDR1 is SGHRS and CDR2 YFSETQ. DNA of the CDR3: TGCGCCAGCAGACGGGCGGGGACAGGGGATCTCGAGCAGTACTTC. Protein product: CASRRAGTGDLEQYF.

This clone was found a few times. The chain links TRBV5-1 to TRBJ2-7; D possibly corresponds to TRBD2 (6 bases). The CDR3 is made up of 13 amino acids. Trimming left V 4 bases short and J 6 bases short, with 14 bases between. Germline V gives CDR1 SGHRS, CDR2 YFSETQ. CDR3 in DNA: TGCGCCAGCAGCCCAGCGGAGGGTGGCGAGCAGTACTTC. Protein: CASSPAEGGEQYF.

This sequence joins TRBV4-1 and TRBJ1-5; D remains ambiguous. The CDR3 runs 16 residues. Germline CDR1 is MGHRA and CDR2 is YSYEKL. Trimming removed 1 base at V and 0 bases at J, with 10 bases between. This chain's CDR3 is CASSQVWRDSNQPQHF. CDR3 nucleotide sequence: TGCGCCAGCAGCCAAGTGTGGAGAGATAGCAATCAGCCCCAGCATTTT.

This chain connects TRBV6-1 to TRBJ2-2; 10 nucleotides line up with TRBD1. The germline gives CDR1 MNHNS, CDR2 SASEGT. This CDR3 region has 15 residues. V trimming: 1 base; J trimming: 6 bases; junction bases outside the gene matches: 2. DNA for the CDR3: TGTGCCAGCAGTGAAGGGACAGGGGGGCCCGGGGAGCTGTTTTTT. This encodes CASSEGTGGPGELFF.

The chain recombines TRBV10-3 with TRBJ2-1, with D possibly being TRBD2 (7 bases). The CDR3 length is 15 residues. V was pared by 2 bases and J by 5 bases, with 13 bases between. Looked up from germline, CDR1 is ENHRY and CDR2 is SYGVKD. The DNA of the CDR3 is TGTGCCATCAGTGAGCGGGGGGCAAGGAACAATGAGCAGTTCTTC. Amino acids: CAISERGARNNEQFF.

The V and J genes are TRBV6-1 and TRBJ1-2, with D tentatively TRBD1 (6 bases). With 2 bases removed from V and 8 bases from J, the gap between germline ends came to 18 bases. This CDR3 comprises 15 residues. From germline, CDR1 is MNHNS and CDR2 SASEGT. In nucleotides, the CDR3 is TGTGCCAGCAGTGAACCCCCGACAGGTATTCGGGGCTACACCTTC. Encoded protein: CASSEPPTGIRGYTF.